Below are 21 T cell receptor beta chains sequenced from a single sample in a study of response to subunit inactivated influenza vaccine. TCRdb fed the RT-PCR reads into MiXCR, producing one record per CDR3 protein. This sample has approximately 730,000 distinct CDR3 sequences, with 14% found just once. Sequencing was performed on PBMCs from blood, taken 14 to 15 days before vaccination. The receptors shown here come from a man aged 45-60 years who received an inactivated influenza vaccine.

In this sample, this clonotype turned up a few times. This rearrangement joins TRBV7-2 to TRBJ2-7; TRBD2 matches at 10 bases. Trimming cost V 6 bases and J 7 bases; bases outside gene matches: 12. The CDR3 loop spans 15 amino acids. CDR1 is SGHTA and CDR2 is FQGNSA in the germline V gene. For the CDR3, the DNA is TGTGCCAGCAGTAACCAGCGGGGGGGCTTTTTTGAGCAGTACTTC. Amino acids: CASSNQRGGFFEQYF.

The chain joins TRBV7-8 to TRBJ2-2, with D uncertain. Germline V CDR1 and CDR2: SGHVS, FQNEAQ. V shed 1 base and J shed 5 bases, with 11 bases lying between them. The CDR3 consists of 15 residues. The CDR3 DNA reads TGTGCCAGCAGCTTAGTCGTGGGAAGGACCGGGGAGCTGTTTTTT. It encodes CASSLVVGRTGELFF.

This clonotype was counted between two and nine times. The J gene is TRBJ1-2, the V gene TRBV20-1; D perhaps matches TRBD1 (5 bases). CDR1 is DFQATT and CDR2 is SNEGSKA in the germline V gene (reference sequence). The length of the CDR3 is 15 residues. V gave up 6 bases and J gave up 1 base, with 18 bases separating them. The CDR3 loop reads CSAPMKRGGNYGYTF. CDR3 DNA: TGCAGTGCCCCCATGAAACGGGGCGGTAACTATGGCTACACCTTC.

The chain combines TRBV11-2 with TRBJ1-2; 11 nucleotides agree with TRBD1. The germline CDR1 and CDR2 sequences are SGHAT and FQNNGV. J gave up 9 bases and V 5 bases, and 5 bases lay outside the gene matches. CDR3 size: 13 residues. This CDR3 is CASSRGQGDRYTF. The CDR3 DNA sequence: TGTGCCAGCAGCCGGGGACAGGGGGATCGCTACACCTTC.

V and J are TRBV11-2 and TRBJ2-7; D not certain. Trimming removed 7 bases from V and 0 bases from J, with 13 bases in between. Looked up from germline, CDR1 is SGHAT and CDR2 is FQNNGV. This CDR3 has 14 amino acids. The CDR3 loop is CASNNLGYSYEQYF. CDR3 DNA: TGTGCCAGCAACAATCTTGGCTACTCCTACGAGCAGTACTTC.

This chain uses TRBV7-2 with TRBJ2-7; D is uncertain. V was trimmed by 5 bases and J by 5 bases, leaving 16 bases between them. The CDR3 contains 14 residues. Germline CDR1 and CDR2: SGHTA and FQGNSA. In nucleotides, the CDR3 is TGTGCCAGCAGCCCTGGGCCCTTCCAGGACGAGCAGTACTTC. This gives the protein CASSPGPFQDEQYF.

The chain couples TRBV29-1 to TRBJ2-1; 11 nucleotides agree with TRBD1. Looked up from germline, CDR1 is SQVTM and CDR2 is ANQGSEA. Trimming removed 3 bases from V and 6 bases from J; junction bases left unmatched: 4. CDR3 length: 14 amino acids. This CDR3 reads CSVEGQGGLNEQFF. The CDR3 DNA is TGCAGCGTTGAGGGACAGGGGGGCCTCAATGAGCAGTTCTTC.

The rearrangement links TRBV15 to TRBJ2-5; 9 bases are shared with TRBD1. The CDR3 runs 18 residues. Germline CDR1 and CDR2: LNHNV and YYDKDF (reference sequence). V lost 0 bases, J lost 5 bases, and 13 bases stayed unmatched. DNA for the CDR3: TGTGCCACCAGCAGAGATGATCTCGGACAGGGGTTGAGGGAGACCCAGTACTTC. Its protein is CATSRDDLGQGLRETQYF. Full variable domain (remainder filled in from reference TRBV15 and TRBJ2-5): DAMVIQNPRYQVTQFGKPVTLSCSQTLNHNVMYWYQQKSSQAPKLLFHYYDKDFNNEADTPDNFQSRRPNTSFCFLDIRSPGLGDTAMYLCATSRDDLGQGLRETQYFGPGTRLLVL.

This chain joins TRBV12-3 or TRBV12-4 and TRBJ2-5, with a possible D match to TRBD1 (5 bases). V lost 5 bases to trimming and J lost 7 bases, with 11 bases between them. This CDR3 has 12 amino acids. The CDR3 region is CASSTGAGTQYF. The CDR3 DNA reads TGTGCCAGCAGTACAGGTGCAGGGACCCAGTACTTC.

V gene TRBV18 combines with J gene TRBJ2-2; TRBD1 matches 10 bases. CDR3 length: 16 residues. The germline CDR1 and CDR2 sequences are KGHSH and LQKENI. The trim removed 6 bases at V and 0 bases at J, leaving 4 bases unmatched. The CDR3 reads CASSGQGGSNTGELFF. CDR3 nucleotides: TGTGCCAGCTCCGGACAGGGGGGTTCGAACACCGGGGAGCTGTTTTTT.

This clonotype was counted a few times. The V and J genes are TRBV12-3 or TRBV12-4 and TRBJ1-6; TRBD1 is a possible D gene (5 bases). The CDR3 length is 15 residues. V gave up 5 bases and J gave up 10 bases, with 18 bases separating them. The CDR3, as DNA: TGTGCCAGCAGTGGCCGGGCCCCAGGGAGCTCACCCCTCCACTTT. Translating it yields CASSGRAPGSSPLHF.

This rearrangement joins TRBV5-1 to TRBJ2-7, with 8 bases fitting TRBD2. The CDR3 consists of 13 residues. V was clipped by 6 bases and J by 5 bases; unmatched bases: 7. The germline V gene encodes CDR1 SGHRS and CDR2 YFSETQ. In DNA, the CDR3 is TGCGCCAGCACACGGGGGGGGGCCGACGAGCAGTACTTC. Translating gives CASTRGGADEQYF.

This clonotype was picked up a small number of times. The chain joins TRBV7-8 to TRBJ2-3; D is possibly TRBD1 or TRBD2 (5 bases each). Germline lookup yields CDR1 SGHVS and CDR2 FQNEAQ. V was pared by 3 bases and J by 6 bases, with 16 bases between. The CDR3 is 15 residues long. This CDR3 reads CASSFTRDPEDTQYF. The DNA for the CDR3 is TGTGCCAGCAGCTTTACCCGGGACCCTGAGGATACGCAGTATTTT. Looking up the rest from reference TRBV7-8 and TRBJ2-3 gives the full variable domain: GAGVSQSPRYKVAKRGQDVALRCDPISGHVSLFWYQQALGQGPEFLTYFQNEAQLDKSGLPSDRFFAERPEGSVSTLKIQRTQQEDSAVYLCASSFTRDPEDTQYFGPGTRLTVL.

The V and J genes are TRBV29-1 and TRBJ2-1; TRBD2 agrees at 7 bases. The CDR3 spans 15 residues. Germline assignment: CDR1 SQVTM and CDR2 ANQGSEA. The V gene end was trimmed by 4 bases and the J gene end by 8 bases; junction bases not matched to a gene: 14. The CDR3, as DNA: TGCAGCGTTGGGGGAGGGGACCCGCAATATGATGAGCAGTTCTTC. Its translation: CSVGGGDPQYDEQFF.

This clonotype was counted a few times. V gene TRBV27 combines with J gene TRBJ2-3, with a tentative D call TRBD2 (5 bases). Trimming pared 6 bases from V and 8 bases from J, leaving 18 bases between. Germline V CDR1 and CDR2: MNHEY, SMNVEV (reference sequence). The length of the CDR3 is 14 residues. CDR3 nucleotide sequence: TGTGCCAGCAGCGGCGGGCGTATGCGTTTTACGCAGTATTTT. Its translation: CASSGGRMRFTQYF.

The V call is TRBV7-9, the J call TRBJ2-7, with 11 bases lining up with TRBD1. The germline CDR1 and CDR2 sequences are SEHNR and FQNEAQ (reference sequence). This CDR3 has 14 residues. With 5 bases clipped from V and 6 bases from J, the junction kept 6 bases outside the gene matches. The DNA for the CDR3 is TGTGCCAGCAGCCCCTTGGACAGGGGGCGCGAGCAGTACTTC. Its translation is CASSPLDRGREQYF.

This clonotype was counted ten times or more. This chain links TRBV12-3 or TRBV12-4 with TRBJ2-3; D call uncertain. CDR3 length: 12 amino acids. Trimming pared 3 bases from V and 5 bases from J, leaving 6 bases between. The chain's CDR3 is CASSFWGDTQYF. The CDR3 DNA sequence: TGTGCCAGCAGTTTTTGGGGAGATACGCAGTATTTT.

V usage is TRBV5-1 and J usage is TRBJ2-7; no clear D. The germline V and J ends were trimmed by 7 bases and 0 bases, with 17 bases remaining between them. CDR1 is SGHRS, CDR2 YFSETQ, per germline. There are 15 residues in the CDR3. The CDR3: CASLKDPTSSYEQYF. The CDR3 DNA reads as TGCGCCAGCCTGAAAGACCCGACGAGCTCCTACGAGCAGTACTTC.

The chain recombines TRBV3-1 with TRBJ2-1; no clear D gene. The CDR3 extends over 13 amino acids. The germline gives CDR1 LGHDT, CDR2 YNNKEL (reference sequence). The V end lost 1 base, the J end lost 10 bases, and 11 bases lay between the germline ends. CDR3 sequence: CASSQVISGEQFF. DNA of the CDR3: TGTGCCAGCAGCCAAGTAATTAGTGGGGAGCAGTTCTTC.

This clonotype appeared a few times. The chain employs TRBV3-1 and TRBJ2-4; no clear D. Germline CDR1 and CDR2: LGHDT and YNNKEL (reference sequence). The CDR3 runs to 15 residues. The V and J ends lost 1 base and 4 bases respectively, with 11 bases between them. CDR3 coding DNA: TGTGCCAGCAGCCAAGGTCAAACAATTAAAAACATTCAGTACTTC. This encodes CASSQGQTIKNIQYF.

This clonotype has more than one count but fewer than ten. The chain joins TRBV5-1 to TRBJ2-5, with D unclear. The CDR3 runs 16 residues. Germline CDR1 SGHRS, CDR2 YFSETQ. The V end was cut by 1 base, the J end by 4 bases, with 17 bases between. CDR3 protein: CASSLLAELLGETQYF. The CDR3 DNA sequence: TGCGCCAGCAGCTTGTTGGCGGAGCTCCTGGGAGAGACCCAGTACTTC.